This T cell receptor (beta chain) was captured by sequencing in a study of regulatory T cells in long-lasting Graves disease. Study results and limitations: Whereas new patients shared 966 public clonotypes, persistent patients shared more, at about 3,000. Newly diagnosed Graves' patients had higher TCR diversity than persistent ones.

The time point is: persistent/refractory GD, antithyroid drugs over 5 years with positive TRAb. The authors made the TCR library using RNA they extracted from PBMCs. Those enrolled as patients came out of an endocrinology department in Xi'an, China. The authors drew approximately 9 milliliters of peripheral blood into EDTA tubes. This clonotype was picked up many times. Its target is unknown. To make TCR beta libraries, researchers used iRepertoire HTBI primers and Arm-PCR of CDR3 regions. Each CDR3 protein gets one entry after TCRdb re-called the multiplex PCR reads with MiXCR. The sample records approximately 440,000 distinct CDR3 sequences, around 20% being singletons. From germline, CDR1 is KGHSH and CDR2 LQKENI. The CDR3 has 12 amino acids. V lost 6 bases and J 5 bases, leaving 10 bases between the germline ends.

The V call is TRBV18, the J call TRBJ2-5; D uncertain. The sequencing used peripheral blood mononuclear cells (PBMCs), collected when the disease was refractory, from a patient treated with antithyroid drugs. This clonotype was obtained from a female donor with Graves disease. CDR3 loop: CASSDLGETQYF. CDR3 DNA: TGTGCCAGCTCCGACCTGGGGGAGACCCAGTACTTC.